A single sample is the source of the 9 T cell receptor beta chains below, sequenced in a study of neurological immune-mediated disorders. In TCRdb, the 5' RACE reads were re-called with MiXCR into one record per CDR3 protein. There are some 100,000 distinct CDR3 sequences in the sample; 13% occur only once, and approximately 5% lies in the top ten. Time point defined: longitudinal time-point 2. The sequenced sample was PBMCs. The receptors were sampled from a female donor with HTLV-1-associated myelopathy (HAM/TSP).

This clonotype has at least ten counts. The V call is TRBV25-1, the J call TRBJ2-1; TRBD1 matches 7 bases. Germline V gives CDR1 MGHDK, CDR2 SYGVNS. Trimming took 3 bases from V and 3 from J; bases not matched to a gene: 11. CDR3 length: 17 amino acids. The CDR3 reads CASSDQSQGLGYNEQFF. In nucleotides, the CDR3 is TGTGCCAGCAGTGACCAATCACAGGGGTTAGGCTACAATGAGCAGTTCTTC. Full variable domain (rest looked up from reference TRBV25-1 and TRBJ2-1): EADIYQTPRYLVIGTGKKITLECSQTMGHDKMYWYQQDPGMELHLIHYSYGVNSTEKGDLSSESTVSRIRTEHFPLTLESARPSHTSQYLCASSDQSQGLGYNEQFFGPGTRLTVL.

This clonotype has a count of ten or more. J is TRBJ1-1 and V is TRBV12-5, with D hard to call. Trimming stripped 9 bases from V and 0 bases from J, with 8 bases between. Germline CDR1 is LGHNT and CDR2 is FRNRAP. CDR3 length: 12 residues. CDR3 DNA sequence: TGTGCTAGCGGGATTTTGAACACTGAAGCTTTCTTT. Protein: CASGILNTEAFF.

This clonotype showed up many times. V usage is TRBV12-3 or TRBV12-4 and J usage is TRBJ2-1, with TRBD2 matching over 16 bases. V dropped 7 bases and J dropped 11; count of bases not matched to a gene: 5. The CDR3 is 14 amino acids. CDR3 bases: TGTGCCAGCACCGGGACTAGCGGGGGGGATCAGCAGTTCTTC. Protein product: CASTGTSGGDQQFF.

This clonotype was recorded many times. V and J are TRBV7-9 and TRBJ2-1, with TRBD1 as a possible D gene (5 bases). Between the trimmed V and J ends, which lost 0 bases and 10 bases, there was a span of 10 bases. Per germline, CDR1 SEHNR and CDR2 FQNEAQ (reference sequence). The CDR3 is made up of 13 amino acids. The CDR3 is CASSLAWGVEQFF. CDR3 nucleotides: TGTGCCAGCAGCTTAGCGTGGGGCGTGGAGCAGTTCTTC.

This clonotype was detected ten times or more. The CDR3 DNA sequence: TGCGCCAGCAGCTTGCCGGGTACTGAGCAGTTCTTC. Its translation: CASSLPGTEQFF. The rearrangement uses TRBV5-1 and TRBJ2-1, with no clear D. Germline CDR1 reads SGHRS; CDR2 reads YFSETQ. Trimming cost V 1 base and J 9 bases, with 8 bases left between them. The CDR3 is made up of 12 amino acids.

This clonotype was seen repeatedly, ten times or more. J is TRBJ1-2 and V is TRBV2; D gene unclear. There are 11 residues in the CDR3. CDR1 and CDR2 from the germline V gene are SNHLY and FYNNEI. The ends were cut back, 7 bases at V and 2 bases at J, with 5 bases in the middle. Here the CDR3 reads CASIPNYGYTF. In DNA form, the CDR3 reads TGTGCCAGCATCCCAAACTATGGCTACACCTTC.

This clonotype came up many times. The V call is TRBV20-1, the J call TRBJ2-1; 11 bases match TRBD2. The CDR3 sequence is 15 residues long. J was trimmed by 4 bases and V by 0 bases; bases with no gene match: 2. CDR1 DFQATT and CDR2 SNEGSKA come from the germline V gene (reference sequence). CDR3 DNA sequence: TGCAGTGCTAGAGATTCTAGCGGGGGGTACAATGAGCAGTTCTTC. It codes for CSARDSSGGYNEQFF.

This clonotype was seen ten or more times. J is TRBJ2-7 and V is TRBV5-1, with TRBD2 identical over 13 bases. V shed 0 bases, J shed 2 bases, and the junction held 2 bases outside the gene matches. CDR3 length equals 16 residues. Germline CDR1 SGHRS, CDR2 YFSETQ. CDR3 nucleotide sequence: TGCGCCAGCAGCTTGGCGGGACTAGCGGGGACCTACGAGCAGTACTTC. Its translation is CASSLAGLAGTYEQYF.

In this sample, this clonotype turned up many times. This chain uses TRBV28 with TRBJ2-2; D unclear. V was clipped by 7 bases and J by 4 bases, with 16 bases between them. The CDR3 runs 15 residues. Germline V gives CDR1 MDHEN, CDR2 SYDVKM. The CDR3 coding sequence is TGTGCCAGCAACCGTTTCAGAGGCGCCACCGGGGAGCTGTTTTTT. Translating it yields CASNRFRGATGELFF.